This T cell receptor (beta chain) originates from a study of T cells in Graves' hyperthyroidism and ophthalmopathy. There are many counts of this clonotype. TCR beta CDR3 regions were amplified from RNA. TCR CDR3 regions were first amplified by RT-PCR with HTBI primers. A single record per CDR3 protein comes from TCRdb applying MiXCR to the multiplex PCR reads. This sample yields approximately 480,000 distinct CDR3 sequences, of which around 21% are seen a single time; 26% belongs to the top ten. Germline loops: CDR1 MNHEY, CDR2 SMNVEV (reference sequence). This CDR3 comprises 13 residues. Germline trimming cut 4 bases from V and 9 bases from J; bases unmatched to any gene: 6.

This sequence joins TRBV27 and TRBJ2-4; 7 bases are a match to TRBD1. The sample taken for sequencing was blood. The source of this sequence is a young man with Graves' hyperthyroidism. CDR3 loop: CASSSKGASIQYF. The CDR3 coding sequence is TGTGCCAGCAGTTCGAAGGGGGCGAGCATTCAGTACTTC.